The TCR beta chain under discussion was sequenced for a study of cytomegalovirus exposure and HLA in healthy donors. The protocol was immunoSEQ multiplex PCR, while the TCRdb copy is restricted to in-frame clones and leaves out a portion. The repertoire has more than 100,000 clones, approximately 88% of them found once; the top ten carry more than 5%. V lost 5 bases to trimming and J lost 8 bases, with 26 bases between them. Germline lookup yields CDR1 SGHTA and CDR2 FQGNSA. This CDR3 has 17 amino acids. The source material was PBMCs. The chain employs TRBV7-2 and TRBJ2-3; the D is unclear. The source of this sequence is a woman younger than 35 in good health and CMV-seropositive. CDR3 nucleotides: TGTGCCAGCAGCCGAACCTCGAATGGTTATTCGGTTATTACGCAGTATTTT. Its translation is CASSRTSNGYSVITQYF.